This T cell receptor (beta chain) was profiled in a study of blood T cell repertoires in COVID-19. As for the study in general: The United States, Italy and Spain provided the acute and convalescent COVID-19 samples. In each case, the material was cDNA or gDNA derived from T cells, B-cell-depleted T cells, or PBMCs.

V lost 8 bases and J lost 3, with 14 bases in between. The CDR3 is made up of 13 amino acids. Germline V gene sequence: CDR1 SNHLY, CDR2 FYNNEI. This clone was counted between two and nine times. As processed by the authors: Amplification with reference gene primers provided the estimates of nucleated cell counts. Profiled with immunoSEQ multiplex PCR; TCRdb holds only in-frame clones, not every one. V, J and clone size are those of that table, while D and trimming were read from the DNA. The sample carries about 59,000 clones, approximately 79% recorded once. The source of this sequence is a man aged 60-69 years with acute or convalescent COVID-19. This chain uses TRBV2 with TRBJ2-7; possible D gene TRBD2, 5 bases. Input material: peripheral blood. The CDR3 region is CASVEEEFYEQYF. The DNA for the CDR3 is TGTGCCAGCGTAGAGGAGGAGTTCTACGAGCAGTACTTC.